Presented here are 20 T cell receptor beta chains from one specimen sequenced in a study of OX40 agonist ivuxolimab in advanced cancers. Profiling relied on immunoSEQ multiplex PCR, and the TCRdb table lists in-frame clones only, not all of them. The sample holds 48,000 or so clones, approximately 94% seen once. Sequencing used CD4+ or CD8+ T cells sorted from blood, obtained in a trial of the OX40 agonist ivuxolimab. Receptors were obtained from an adult with an advanced solid tumor such as melanoma, head and neck, liver or kidney cancer.

This chain joins TRBV9 and TRBJ1-2, with D perhaps TRBD1 (6 bases). The CDR3 contains 13 residues. Germline lookup yields CDR1 SGDLS and CDR2 YYNGEE. V gave up 5 bases and J gave up 5 bases, with 13 bases separating them. The CDR3 sequence: CASSLKGGYGYTF. The CDR3 DNA reads TGTGCCAGCAGTTTAAAGGGGGGGTATGGCTACACCTTC.

The gene calls are TRBV28 and TRBJ2-7; D unresolved. CDR1 and CDR2 from the germline V gene are MDHEN and SYDVKM. The CDR3 length is 13 residues. Trimming took 3 bases from V and 7 from J, leaving 13 bases between them. CDR3 region: CASSFTRLSEQYF. DNA of the CDR3: TGTGCCAGCAGTTTCACCAGGCTCTCAGAGCAGTACTTC.

This sequence joins TRBV6-6 and TRBJ2-2; D gene unclear. The CDR3 runs 14 residues. CDR1 MNHNY and CDR2 SVGAGI come from the germline V gene (reference sequence). Deletions cut 0 bases from V and 6 bases from J, with 8 bases between. Here the CDR3 DNA reads TGTGCCAGCAGTTACTCTGTGGGCCCCGGGGAGCTGTTTTTT. Its protein is CASSYSVGPGELFF.

This clone was counted once. This chain joins TRBV28 and TRBJ1-4, with D maybe TRBD1 (5 bases). The V and J ends lost 1 base and 4 bases respectively, with 19 bases between them. This CDR3 contains 18 residues. CDR1 MDHEN and CDR2 SYDVKM come from the germline V gene. CDR3 loop: CASSLSGLGGTDNEKLFF. Here the CDR3 DNA reads TGTGCCAGCAGTTTATCGGGGCTTGGCGGGACGGATAATGAAAAACTGTTTTTT. Full variable domain (missing parts from reference TRBV28 and TRBJ1-4): DVKVTQSSRYLVKRTGEKVFLECVQDMDHENMFWYRQDPGLGLRLIYFSYDVKMKEKGDIPEGYSVSREKKERFSLILESASTNQTSMYLCASSLSGLGGTDNEKLFFGSGTQLSVL.

The rearrangement uses TRBV4-3 and TRBJ2-1, with 12 bases fitting TRBD2. V trimming: 0 bases; J trimming: 7 bases; junction bases outside the gene matches: 10. The germline V gene has CDR1 LGHNA and CDR2 YSLEER. This CDR3 contains 18 residues. The CDR3 coding sequence is TGCGCCAGCAGCCAAGAAGGGCGGACTAGCGGGGTCTGGAATGAGCAGTTCTTC. Its translation: CASSQEGRTSGVWNEQFF.

J is TRBJ1-5 and V is TRBV11-2; D call uncertain. Per the germline V gene, CDR1 is SGHAT and CDR2 is FQNNGV. The CDR3 covers 15 residues. V was shortened by 4 bases and J by 2 bases, with 12 bases between the two germline ends. The CDR3 nucleotides are TGTGCCAGCAGCTCCGGACCATTGGGCAATCAGCCCCAGCATTTT. This codes for CASSSGPLGNQPQHF.

J is TRBJ2-7 and V is TRBV2, with D perhaps TRBD2 (6 bases). The CDR3 contains 10 residues. Looked up from germline, CDR1 is SNHLY and CDR2 is FYNNEI. V dropped 6 bases and J dropped 6 bases, with 6 bases sitting between them. The chain's CDR3 is CASREGEQYF. The CDR3 DNA sequence: TGTGCCAGCAGGGAGGGCGAGCAGTACTTC.

This clone appeared a single time. The chain joins TRBV29-1 to TRBJ2-1, with 8 bases that match TRBD2. This CDR3 is 13 amino acids long. J was trimmed by 1 base and V by 7 bases; bases with no gene match: 3. Germline CDR1 reads SQVTM; CDR2 reads ANQGSEA. This chain's CDR3 is CSGLAFSYNEQFF. CDR3 sequence (DNA): TGCAGCGGACTAGCGTTTTCCTACAATGAGCAGTTCTTC.

The J gene is TRBJ1-5, the V gene TRBV2; D might be TRBD1 (5 bases). CDR1 SNHLY and CDR2 FYNNEI come from the germline V gene. The CDR3 has 15 amino acids. The germline V and J ends were trimmed by 6 bases and 1 base, with 13 bases remaining between them. In nucleotides, the CDR3 is TGTGCCAGCAGGGCCGGGCAGGGCAGCAATCAGCCCCAGCATTTT. It encodes CASRAGQGSNQPQHF.

The chain couples TRBV6-1 to TRBJ2-7; 9 bases map to TRBD1. Per germline, CDR1 MNHNS and CDR2 SASEGT. The junction had 3 bases not matched to a gene; V was cut back by 7 bases and J by 5 bases. The CDR3 spans 12 residues. CDR3 sequence: CASNRGRNEQYF. In DNA, the CDR3 is TGTGCCAGCAACAGGGGGCGAAACGAGCAGTACTTC.

Only a few counts were recorded for this clone. The V call is TRBV6-1, the J call TRBJ2-7; TRBD2 matches 7 bases. This CDR3 comprises 17 residues. V trimming: 3 bases; J trimming: 2 bases; junction bases outside the gene matches: 13. The germline CDR1 and CDR2 sequences are MNHNS and SASEGT. The CDR3 nucleotides read TGTGCCAGCAGTGATACGGGAGGAGACTGGAGGGCCTACGAGCAGTACTTC. Residues: CASSDTGGDWRAYEQYF.

V gene TRBV27 combines with J gene TRBJ1-1; D is possibly TRBD1 (5 bases). CDR1 and CDR2 from the germline V gene are MNHEY and SMNVEV (reference sequence). Trimming cost V 2 bases and J 0 bases, with 13 bases left between them. CDR3 size: 16 residues. The CDR3 is CASSLGEGSLNTEAFF. The CDR3 coding sequence is TGTGCCAGCAGTTTAGGGGAGGGGTCCTTGAACACTGAAGCTTTCTTT.

For this clone: Within the sample, other DNA sequences also encode this same CDR3. The chain joins TRBV2 to TRBJ2-1, with 13 bases aligning to TRBD2. The germline V gene encodes CDR1 SNHLY and CDR2 FYNNEI. The junction had 9 bases not matched to a gene; V was cut back by 9 bases and J by 4 bases. The CDR3 is 16 amino acids. This CDR3 reads CASRSLAGGGYNEQFF. In nucleotides, the CDR3 is TGTGCCAGTAGGTCACTAGCGGGAGGGGGGTACAATGAGCAGTTCTTC.

This clone has a handful of counts. This chain links TRBV14 with TRBJ1-2; 8 nucleotides agree with TRBD1. CDR1 and CDR2 from the germline V gene are SGHDN and FVKESK. This CDR3 spans 15 amino acids. V trimming: 4 bases; J trimming: 8 bases; junction bases outside the gene matches: 12. CDR3 sequence: CASSPVDRVIPGYTF. For the CDR3, the DNA is TGTGCCAGCAGCCCTGTGGACAGGGTCATTCCGGGCTACACCTTC.

The chain combines TRBV14 with TRBJ2-1; no firm D call. The CDR3 sequence is 11 residues long. Germline CDR1 is SGHDN and CDR2 is FVKESK. V lost 1 base and J 9 bases, leaving 4 bases between the germline ends. The DNA of the CDR3 is TGTGCCAGCAGCCAAGTATCTGAGCAGTTCTTC. The encoded protein is CASSQVSEQFF.

The chain joins TRBV9 to TRBJ2-7; 10 bases agree with TRBD1. The V segment lost 0 bases and the J segment 3 bases; nucleotides outside the gene matches: 3. From germline, CDR1 is SGDLS and CDR2 YYNGEE. There are 15 residues in the CDR3. The CDR3: CASSVEGDRGYEQYF. CDR3 sequence (DNA): TGTGCCAGCAGCGTAGAAGGGGACAGGGGCTACGAGCAGTACTTC.

This chain links TRBV27 with TRBJ2-1; 10 nucleotides align to TRBD2. V lost 5 bases and J lost 0; bases outside the gene matches: 16. The CDR3 totals 20 residues. Germline V gene data show CDR1 as MNHEY and CDR2 as SMNVEV (reference sequence). CDR3 protein: CASSTQIGTSATSSYNEQFF. The CDR3 DNA sequence: TGTGCCAGCAGTACACAGATAGGGACTAGCGCCACGAGCTCCTACAATGAGCAGTTCTTC.

CDR3 DNA sequence: TGTGCCAGCAGGGAGGGTTATTCACCCCTCCACTTT. Residues: CASREGYSPLHF. J is TRBJ1-6 and V is TRBV7-9; no reliable D call. The CDR3 runs 12 residues. V lost 6 bases, J lost 8 bases, and 8 bases lay in between. CDR1 SEHNR and CDR2 FQNEAQ come from the germline V gene (reference sequence). Filled out from reference TRBV7-9 and TRBJ1-6, the complete variable domain reads DTGVSQNPRHKITKRGQNVTFRCDPISEHNRLYWYRQTLGQGPEFLTYFQNEAQLEKSRLLSDRFSAERPKGSFSTLEIQRTEQGDSAMYLCASREGYSPLHFGNGTRLTVT.

The chain carries TRBV30 and TRBJ2-2, with no clear D. CDR1 and CDR2 from the germline V gene are GTSNPN and SVGIG (reference sequence). This CDR3 region has 11 residues. V was pared by 4 bases and J by 6 bases, with 6 bases between. The CDR3 nucleotides read TGTGCCTGGAAGCTGTCCGGGGAGCTGTTTTTT. Its translation is CAWKLSGELFF. Complete variable domain (other parts from reference TRBV30 and TRBJ2-2): SQTIHQWPATLVQPVGSPLSLECTVEGTSNPNLYWYRQAAGRGLQLLFYSVGIGQISSEVPQNLSASRPQDRQFILSSKKLLLSDSGFYLCAWKLSGELFFGEGSRLTVL.

This chain joins TRBV9 and TRBJ2-1, with 7 nucleotides matching TRBD2. V shed 3 bases and J 0 bases; nucleotides not matched to a gene: 9. The CDR3 extends over 17 amino acids. Germline CDR1 SGDLS, CDR2 YYNGEE. The CDR3 region has the DNA TGTGCCAGCAGCGGGGGGGACTACCTTAGCTCCTACAATGAGCAGTTCTTC. This codes for CASSGGDYLSSYNEQFF.